This section outlines one T cell receptor (beta chain) sequence together with its context. Its antigen is as yet unknown. This sample was included in a study of CD8+CD57+ T cells in acquired aplastic anemia. About the study: DNA from sorted CD4+ and CD8+ cells averaged roughly 3.4 ug. Study-wide results and caveats: Patients and controls had in common twenty-nine CD8+ CDR3 sequences.

TCR beta VDJ and CDR3 profiles were obtained from a genomic DNA template. A single record per CDR3 protein comes from TCRdb applying MiXCR to the reads. The sample has about 160,000 distinct CDR3 sequences, 40% to 60% seen once. Patients who underwent sequencing had shown CD8+CD57+ cell expansion by flow cytometry. Every patient had severe acquired aplastic anemia. None of the patients had been given any therapy when their blood was sampled. The ends were cut back, 1 base at V and 2 bases at J, with 17 bases in the middle. There are 18 residues in the CDR3. Looked up from germline, CDR1 is WNHNN and CDR2 is SYGVQD (reference sequence).

Sequenced: sorted CD4+, CD8+, or CD8+CD57+ T cells (not recorded which) from PBMCs. The rearrangement joins TRBV10-1 to TRBJ1-4, with a possible D match to TRBD1 (6 bases). The sequence derives from a human donor with aplastic anemia. CDR3 sequence: CASSEFSGTRETNEKLFF. Written as DNA, the CDR3 is TGCGCCAGCAGTGAGTTTTCCGGGACAAGGGAGACTAATGAAAAACTGTTTTTT.